One and the same sample provided the 17 T cell receptor beta chains below, sequenced in a study of blood T cell repertoires in COVID-19. Sequencing was performed with immunoSEQ multiplex PCR; in TCRdb, only in-frame clones are kept and a portion is missing. The profile shows 55,000 to 80,000 clones, roughly four fifths of them singletons. Sequenced input: peripheral blood. The source is a woman older than 75 with acute or convalescent COVID-19.

The rearrangement links TRBV12-3 or TRBV12-4 to TRBJ2-3; TRBD1 might be the D (5 bases). V was clipped by 6 bases and J by 6 bases, with 13 bases between them. The CDR3 loop spans 13 amino acids. The CDR3 sequence is CASRVGALDTQYF. In DNA form, the CDR3 reads TGTGCCAGCAGGGTAGGGGCTCTCGATACGCAGTATTTT.

This chain connects TRBV21-1 to TRBJ2-3; the tabulated D call, TRBD2, remains unverified against the DNA. TRBV21-1 is deemed a pseudogene. The CDR3 extends over 15 amino acids. The CDR3: CASSKRRDRTDTQYF. The CDR3 bases are TGTGCCAGCAGCAAAAGGAGGGACCGCACAGATACGCAGTATTTT.

This clone was counted a single time. The V gene is TRBV7-2, the J gene TRBJ2-1; the match to TRBD2 covers 7 bases. The germline CDR1 and CDR2 sequences are SGHTA and FQGNSA. The junction had 1 base not matched to a gene; V was cut back by 1 base and J by 1 base. The CDR3 has 15 amino acids. The DNA of the CDR3 is TGTGCCAGCAGCTTAGTCGGGGGGTCCTACAATGAGCAGTTCTTC. Encoded protein: CASSLVGGSYNEQFF.

CDR3 loop: CATSRTPVTGLSSYEQYF. The CDR3 DNA sequence: TGTGCCACCAGCAGAACCCCCGTGACGGGACTGAGCTCCTACGAGCAGTACTTC. J is TRBJ2-7 and V is TRBV15, with D perhaps matching TRBD2 (6 bases). The V end lost 2 bases, the J end lost 0 bases, and 20 bases lay between the germline ends. Germline lookup yields CDR1 LNHNV and CDR2 YYDKDF (reference sequence). CDR3 length: 18 residues.

The rearrangement links TRBV18 to TRBJ2-5; weak D call: TRBD1 (6 bases). This CDR3 spans 20 amino acids. Trimming took off 3 bases at V and 5 bases at J, with 31 bases between the two ends. Looked up from germline, CDR1 is KGHSH and CDR2 is LQKENI. CDR3 protein: CASSPRRPDSRAQRGETQYF. The CDR3 DNA sequence: TGTGCCAGCTCACCGAGGCGCCCGGACAGCCGGGCCCAAAGAGGGGAGACCCAGTACTTC.

This clone was seen a few times. CDR3 sequence: CASRFRGTHEQYF. In DNA, the CDR3 is TGTGCCAGCAGATTCAGGGGAACCCACGAGCAGTACTTC. V gene TRBV6-5 combines with J gene TRBJ2-7, with a weak D call TRBD1 (6 bases). Trimming removed 6 bases from V and 5 bases from J, with 14 bases in between. Germline CDR1 reads MNHEY; CDR2 reads SVGAGI. This CDR3 comprises 13 residues.

The gene calls are TRBV29-1 and TRBJ2-5; 11 bases match TRBD2. Germline V gene lookup returns CDR1 SQVTM and CDR2 ANQGSEA. The CDR3 has 14 amino acids. J gave up 3 bases and V 7 bases, and 7 bases lay outside the gene matches. The CDR3 nucleotides read TGCAGCGGAATTCTGGGACTAGCGGAAGAGACCCAGTACTTC. It translates to CSGILGLAEETQYF.

The chain combines TRBV7-8 with TRBJ2-2; D ambiguous. V lost 1 base to trimming and J lost 0 bases, with 6 bases between them. The CDR3 loop spans 15 amino acids. Germline V gives CDR1 SGHVS, CDR2 FQNEAQ. This chain's CDR3 is CASSLVSANTGELFF. In nucleotides, the CDR3 is TGTGCCAGCAGCTTAGTTTCCGCGAACACCGGGGAGCTGTTTTTT. The whole variable domain, filled in from reference TRBV7-8 and TRBJ2-2, reads GAGVSQSPRYKVAKRGQDVALRCDPISGHVSLFWYQQALGQGPEFLTYFQNEAQLDKSGLPSDRFFAERPEGSVSTLKIQRTQQEDSAVYLCASSLVSANTGELFFGEGSRLTVL.

This chain joins TRBV27 and TRBJ2-7, with D perhaps matching TRBD2 (6 bases). Trimming pared 5 bases from V and 6 bases from J, leaving 20 bases between. Germline loops: CDR1 MNHEY, CDR2 SMNVEV (reference sequence). CDR3 length equals 15 residues. CDR3 sequence reads: CASSQGRAGKGEQYF. CDR3 DNA sequence: TGTGCCAGCAGTCAGGGACGGGCGGGAAAGGGCGAGCAGTACTTC.

The rearrangement joins TRBV11-3 to TRBJ2-7, with TRBD2 matching 9 bases. The CDR3 loop spans 19 amino acids. Germline V lookup: CDR1 SGHNT, CDR2 YENEEA. With 3 bases clipped from V and 1 base from J, the junction kept 16 bases outside the gene matches. The CDR3 loop is CASSLLGVFQREASYEQYF. As DNA, the CDR3 is TGTGCCAGCAGCTTGCTTGGGGTTTTTCAGCGGGAGGCTTCCTACGAGCAGTACTTC.

In DNA, the CDR3 is TGTGCCAGCAGTCCCGGGACTTTGTCTGGGGCCAACGTCCTGACTTTC. Protein product: CASSPGTLSGANVLTF. V usage is TRBV28 and J usage is TRBJ2-6; tentative D call: TRBD2 (6 bases). V was shortened by 5 bases and J by 1 base, with 12 bases between the two germline ends. Per the germline V gene, CDR1 is MDHEN and CDR2 is SYDVKM. The CDR3 is 16 amino acids. The full variable domain, with the rest looked up from reference TRBV28 and TRBJ2-6, is DVKVTQSSRYLVKRTGEKVFLECVQDMDHENMFWYRQDPGLGLRLIYFSYDVKMKEKGDIPEGYSVSREKKERFSLILESASTNQTSMYLCASSPGTLSGANVLTFGAGSRLTVL.

The chain employs TRBV6-4 and TRBJ2-7; D is ambiguous. Trimming removed 10 bases at V and 2 bases at J, with 15 bases between. The CDR3 runs to 13 residues. Germline V gives CDR1 MRHNA, CDR2 SNTAGT. This chain's CDR3 is CAMSQRQAYEQYF. The CDR3 bases are TGTGCCATGTCACAAAGGCAGGCCTACGAGCAGTACTTC.

The rearrangement uses TRBV5-8 and TRBJ2-5; maybe TRBD2 (6 bases). The CDR3 is 14 residues long. Germline V gives CDR1 SGHTS, CDR2 YDEGEE. V lost 1 base, J lost 7 bases, and 14 bases lay in between. DNA for the CDR3: TGTGCCAGCAGCTTGCGCGGGGAAGGTTCGACCCAGTACTTC. Residues: CASSLRGEGSTQYF. Variable domain in full (rest from reference TRBV5-8 and TRBJ2-5): EAGVTQSPTHLIKTRGQQATLRCSPISGHTSVYWYQQALGLGLQFLLWYDEGEERNRGNFPPRFSGRQFPNYSSELNVNALELEDSALYLCASSLRGEGSTQYFGPGTRLLVL.

The V gene is TRBV5-1, the J gene TRBJ1-1, with D maybe TRBD1 (5 bases). Germline V gene lookup returns CDR1 SGHRS and CDR2 YFSETQ. V shed 3 bases and J shed 2 bases, with 11 bases lying between them. This CDR3 comprises 14 residues. CDR3 amino acids: CASSWGQANTEAFF. As DNA, the CDR3 is TGCGCCAGCAGCTGGGGCCAAGCCAACACTGAAGCTTTCTTT.

The chain combines TRBV15 with TRBJ1-1, with 8 bases aligning to TRBD1. Trimming took 2 bases from V and 3 from J; bases not matched to a gene: 11. Germline CDR1 and CDR2: LNHNV and YYDKDF (reference sequence). CDR3 length: 17 amino acids. CDR3 loop: CATSRNRDRYPDTEAFF. The DNA of the CDR3 is TGTGCCACCAGCAGAAACCGGGACAGGTACCCCGACACTGAAGCTTTCTTT.

This chain uses TRBV28 with TRBJ1-2; 11 positions match TRBD1. Germline CDR1 is MDHEN and CDR2 is SYDVKM. This CDR3 spans 12 amino acids. Trimming at V came to 5 bases and at J to 8 bases, leaving 1 base not matched to a gene. CDR3 nucleotide sequence: TGTGCCAGCAGTAGGACAGGGGGCGGCTACACCTTC. Translated, it gives CASSRTGGGYTF.

V is TRBV4-2 and J is TRBJ2-7, with 14 positions matching TRBD2. CDR3 length: 18 amino acids. Germline V gene lookup returns CDR1 LGHNA and CDR2 YNFKEQ. V lost 0 bases to trimming and J lost 0 bases; unmatched junction nucleotides: 4. DNA of the CDR3: TGTGCCAGCAGCCAAGAACCGGGGACTAGCGGGAGCTCCTACGAGCAGTACTTC. This sequence encodes CASSQEPGTSGSSYEQYF.